The clone carrying this T cell receptor (beta chain) was seen a handful of times. Its antigen is still unknown. Sample-barcoded 5' priming and a J-beta primer mix drove a second PCR of roughly 7 to 11 cycles. Each cDNA was tagged by a template-switch adaptor containing 12 random nucleotides. TCRdb reanalysed the 5' RACE reads using MiXCR and keeps one entry per CDR3 protein. The sample lists hundreds of thousands of distinct CDR3 sequences, over 40% occurring once. V was clipped by 3 bases and J by 13 bases, with 16 bases between them. Germline CDR1 and CDR2: SNHLY and FYNNEI. The CDR3 contains 13 residues. The data originate from a study of blood T cells in healthy people across ages. Overall study results and limits: The long-lived group displayed more naive CD4+ cells, plus higher diversity, than the aged donors did. It was found that TCR beta diversity correlated strongly with the percentage of naive T cells.

The donors, healthy Caucasians from Russia, were aged 6 to 90. The chain has TRBV2 and TRBJ2-1; no clear D gene. The clonotype comes from a woman of 80 years or more in good health. Specimen: blood. The CDR3 loop reads CASSDSARSAQFF. In DNA, the CDR3 is TGTGCCAGCAGTGACTCGGCCCGGTCCGCACAGTTCTTC. Together with reference TRBV2 and TRBJ2-1, the CDR3 gives the full variable domain: EPEVTQTPSHQVTQMGQEVILRCVPISNHLYFYWYRQILGQKVEFLVSFYNNEISEKSEIFDDQFSVERPDGSNFTLKIRSTKLEDSAMYFCASSDSARSAQFFGPGTRLTVL.